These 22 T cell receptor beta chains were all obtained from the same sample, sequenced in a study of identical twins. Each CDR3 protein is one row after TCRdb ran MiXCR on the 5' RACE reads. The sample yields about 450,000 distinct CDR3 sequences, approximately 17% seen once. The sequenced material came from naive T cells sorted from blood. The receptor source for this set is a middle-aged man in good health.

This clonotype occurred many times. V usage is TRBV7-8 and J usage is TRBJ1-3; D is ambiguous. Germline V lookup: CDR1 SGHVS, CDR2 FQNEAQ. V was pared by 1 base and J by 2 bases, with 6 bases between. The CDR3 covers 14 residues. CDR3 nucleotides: TGTGCCAGCAGCTTAGTGGGGACTGGAAACACCATATATTTT. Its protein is CASSLVGTGNTIYF.

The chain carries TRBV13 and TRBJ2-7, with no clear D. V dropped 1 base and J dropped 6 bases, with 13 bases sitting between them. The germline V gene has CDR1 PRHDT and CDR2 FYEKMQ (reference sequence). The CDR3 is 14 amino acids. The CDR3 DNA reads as TGTGCCAGCAGCTTAGATACCCAAAGGACCGAGCAGTACTTC. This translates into CASSLDTQRTEQYF.

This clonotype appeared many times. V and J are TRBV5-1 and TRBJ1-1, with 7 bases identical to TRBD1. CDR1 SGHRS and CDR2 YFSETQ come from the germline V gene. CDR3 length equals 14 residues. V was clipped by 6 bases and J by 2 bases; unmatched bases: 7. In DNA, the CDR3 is TGCGCCAGCACCCGGGACAGTTTAAACACTGAAGCTTTCTTT. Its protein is CASTRDSLNTEAFF.

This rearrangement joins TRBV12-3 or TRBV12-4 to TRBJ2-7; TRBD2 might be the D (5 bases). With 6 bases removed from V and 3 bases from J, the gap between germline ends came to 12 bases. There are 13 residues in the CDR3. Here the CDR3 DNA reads TGTGCCAGCAGGCAAGGAAGCGGCTACGAGCAGTACTTC. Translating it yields CASRQGSGYEQYF.

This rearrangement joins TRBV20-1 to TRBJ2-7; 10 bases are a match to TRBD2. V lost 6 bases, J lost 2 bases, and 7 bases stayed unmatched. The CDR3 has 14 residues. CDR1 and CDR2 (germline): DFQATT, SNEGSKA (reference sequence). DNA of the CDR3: TGCAGTGCCGAACCGGGACTAGCGACCTACGAGCAGTACTTC. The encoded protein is CSAEPGLATYEQYF.

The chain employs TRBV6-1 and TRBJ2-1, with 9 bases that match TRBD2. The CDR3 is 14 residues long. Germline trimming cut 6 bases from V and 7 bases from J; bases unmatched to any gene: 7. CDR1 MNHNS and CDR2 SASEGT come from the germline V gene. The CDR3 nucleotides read TGTGCCAGCAGGTGGCGGGGGGGGTGGAATGAGCAGTTCTTC. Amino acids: CASRWRGGWNEQFF.

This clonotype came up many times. CDR3 loop: CASSRFTGTSGVNTGELFF. The CDR3 coding sequence is TGTGCCAGCAGCCGATTCACCGGGACTAGCGGGGTGAACACCGGGGAGCTGTTTTTT. V is TRBV4-2 and J is TRBJ2-2, with 13 bases that match TRBD2. Trimming took 4 bases from V and 1 from J; bases not matched to a gene: 9. This CDR3 is built from 19 residues. The germline V gene has CDR1 LGHNA and CDR2 YNFKEQ.

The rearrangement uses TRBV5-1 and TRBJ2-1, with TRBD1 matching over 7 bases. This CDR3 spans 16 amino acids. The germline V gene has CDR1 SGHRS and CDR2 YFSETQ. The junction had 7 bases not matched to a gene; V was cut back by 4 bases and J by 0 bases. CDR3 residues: CASSDPQGSSYNEQFF. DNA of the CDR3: TGCGCCAGCAGCGATCCACAGGGGAGCTCCTACAATGAGCAGTTCTTC.

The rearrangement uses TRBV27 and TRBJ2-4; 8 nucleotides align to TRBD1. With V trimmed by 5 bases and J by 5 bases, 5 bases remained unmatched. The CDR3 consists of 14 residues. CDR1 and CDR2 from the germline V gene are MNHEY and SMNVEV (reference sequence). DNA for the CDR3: TGTGCCAGCAGTCACGGACAGGGCCAAAACATTCAGTACTTC. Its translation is CASSHGQGQNIQYF.

CDR3 in amino acids: CASSLGGPGQETQYF. In DNA form, the CDR3 reads TGCGCCAGCAGCTTGGGAGGGCCAGGCCAAGAGACCCAGTACTTC. V and J are TRBV5-1 and TRBJ2-5; tentatively, D is TRBD2 (5 bases). Trimming pared 0 bases from V and 1 base from J, leaving 10 bases between. The CDR3 extends over 15 amino acids. Germline values: CDR1 SGHRS, CDR2 YFSETQ.

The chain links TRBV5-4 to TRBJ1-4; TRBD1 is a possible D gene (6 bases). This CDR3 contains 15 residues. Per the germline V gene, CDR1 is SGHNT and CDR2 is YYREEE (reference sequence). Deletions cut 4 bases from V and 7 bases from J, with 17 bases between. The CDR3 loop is CASSHGGGAGEKLFF. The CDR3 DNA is TGTGCCAGCAGCCACGGGGGGGGCGCCGGTGAAAAACTGTTTTTT.

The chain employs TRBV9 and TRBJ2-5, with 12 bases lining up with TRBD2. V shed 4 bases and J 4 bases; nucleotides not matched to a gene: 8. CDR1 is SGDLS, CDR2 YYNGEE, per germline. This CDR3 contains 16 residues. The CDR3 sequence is CASSPTGTSGLETQYF. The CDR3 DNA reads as TGTGCCAGCAGCCCCACCGGGACTAGCGGGTTAGAGACCCAGTACTTC.

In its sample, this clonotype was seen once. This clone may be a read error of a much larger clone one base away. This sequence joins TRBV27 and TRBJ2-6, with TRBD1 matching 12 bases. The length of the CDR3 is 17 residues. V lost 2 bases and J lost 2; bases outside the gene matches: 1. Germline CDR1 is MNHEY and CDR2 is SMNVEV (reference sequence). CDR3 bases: TGTGCCAGCAGTTTAGGGACAGGGGGCGCTGGGGCCAACGTCCTGACTTTC. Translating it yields CASSLGTGGAGANVLTF.

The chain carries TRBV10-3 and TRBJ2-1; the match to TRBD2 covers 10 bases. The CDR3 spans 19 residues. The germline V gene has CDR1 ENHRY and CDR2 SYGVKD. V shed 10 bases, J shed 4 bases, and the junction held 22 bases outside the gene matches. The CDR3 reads CATTVGFLAGAQHYNEQFF. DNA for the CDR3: TGTGCCACCACCGTAGGGTTCCTAGCGGGGGCCCAACATTACAATGAGCAGTTCTTC.

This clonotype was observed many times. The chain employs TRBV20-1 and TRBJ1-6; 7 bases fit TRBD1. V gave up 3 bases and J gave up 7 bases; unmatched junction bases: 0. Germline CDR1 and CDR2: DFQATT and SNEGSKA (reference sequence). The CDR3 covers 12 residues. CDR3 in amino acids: CSASRGNSPLHF. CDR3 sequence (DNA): TGCAGTGCTAGCAGGGGGAATTCACCCCTCCACTTT.

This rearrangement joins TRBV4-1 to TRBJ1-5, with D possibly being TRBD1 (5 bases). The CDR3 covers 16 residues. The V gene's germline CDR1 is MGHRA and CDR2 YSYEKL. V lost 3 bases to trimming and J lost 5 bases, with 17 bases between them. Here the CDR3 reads CASSHSSKGPHQPQHF. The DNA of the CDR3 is TGCGCCAGCAGCCACTCTAGTAAGGGACCTCATCAGCCCCAGCATTTT.

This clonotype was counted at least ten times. The CDR3 bases are TGTGCCAGCAGCAAAGAAACATTCGCCGGGGAGCTGTTTTTT. As protein: CASSKETFAGELFF. The chain employs TRBV21-1 and TRBJ2-2. TRBV21-1 is listed as a pseudogene. The CDR3 is made up of 14 amino acids.

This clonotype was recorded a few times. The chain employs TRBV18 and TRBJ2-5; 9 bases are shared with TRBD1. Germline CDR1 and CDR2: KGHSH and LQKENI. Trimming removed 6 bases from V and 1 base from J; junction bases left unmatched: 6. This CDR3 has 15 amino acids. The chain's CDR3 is CASSGDREGQETQYF. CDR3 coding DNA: TGTGCCAGCTCCGGGGACAGGGAAGGCCAAGAGACCCAGTACTTC.

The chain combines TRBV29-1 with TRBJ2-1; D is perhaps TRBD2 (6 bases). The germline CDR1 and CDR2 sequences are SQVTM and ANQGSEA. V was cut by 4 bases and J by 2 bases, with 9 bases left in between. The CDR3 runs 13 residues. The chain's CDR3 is CSVGRGTYNEQFF. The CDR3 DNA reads TGCAGCGTTGGTCGCGGGACCTACAATGAGCAGTTCTTC.

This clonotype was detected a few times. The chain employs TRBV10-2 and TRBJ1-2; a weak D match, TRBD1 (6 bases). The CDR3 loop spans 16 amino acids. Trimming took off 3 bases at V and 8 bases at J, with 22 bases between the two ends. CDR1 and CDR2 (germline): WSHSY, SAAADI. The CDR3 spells CASSDRTGTRWLGYTF. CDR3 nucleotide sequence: TGCGCCAGCAGTGACCGAACCGGGACACGGTGGCTAGGCTACACCTTC.

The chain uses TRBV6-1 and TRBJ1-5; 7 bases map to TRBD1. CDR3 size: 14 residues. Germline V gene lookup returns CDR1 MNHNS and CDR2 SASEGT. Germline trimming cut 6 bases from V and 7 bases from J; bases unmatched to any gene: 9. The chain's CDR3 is CASSSIDRVQPQHF. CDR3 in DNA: TGTGCCAGCAGCTCCATCGACAGGGTACAGCCCCAGCATTTT.

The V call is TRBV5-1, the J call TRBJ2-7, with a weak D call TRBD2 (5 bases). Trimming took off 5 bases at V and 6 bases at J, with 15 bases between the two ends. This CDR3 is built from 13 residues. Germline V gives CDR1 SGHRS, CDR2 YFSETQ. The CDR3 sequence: CASSSGSEGEQYF. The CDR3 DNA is TGCGCCAGCAGTTCGGGGTCTGAGGGCGAGCAGTACTTC.